Listed below are T cell receptor beta chains from one sample, sequenced in a study of CXCR3-negative and CXCR3-positive naive CD8 T cells. TCRdb reanalyzed the 5' RACE reads, giving one entry per CDR3 protein sequence and no DNA. The sample spans under 85,000 distinct CDR3 sequences; the ten largest clones claim approximately 1.5%. Input material: naive CXCR3- CD8+ T cells from blood. These receptor sequences come from a human donor in good health. Some clones in this sample may be carry-over from other donors' samples. The CDR3 runs from the conserved cysteine through the conserved F or W.

j_call: TRBJ2-1; cdr3_length: 14; v_call: TRBV7-2; cdr3_aa: CASSLGGQGYEQFF
j_call: TRBJ2-7; cdr3_length: 14; v_call: TRBV7-9; cdr3_aa: CASSLGPRTYEQYF
j_call: TRBJ2-5; cdr3_length: 14; v_call: TRBV29-1; cdr3_aa: CSVELQGIEETQYF
j_call: TRBJ1-1; cdr3_length: 11; v_call: TRBV29-1; cdr3_aa: CSVPRGGEAFF
j_call: TRBJ2-4; cdr3_length: 14; v_call: TRBV12-3/TRBV12-4; cdr3_aa: CASSLQLAKNIQYF
j_call: TRBJ2-3; cdr3_length: 15; v_call: TRBV29-1; cdr3_aa: CSVPGLAGVRDTQYF
j_call: TRBJ2-1; cdr3_length: 13; v_call: TRBV29-1; cdr3_aa: CSVDPPSSGEQFF
j_call: TRBJ1-4; cdr3_length: 15; v_call: TRBV4-3; cdr3_aa: CASSQDRFGNEKLFF
j_call: TRBJ2-3; cdr3_length: 14; v_call: TRBV4-3; cdr3_aa: CASSFTRGADTQYF
j_call: TRBJ2-7; cdr3_length: 17; v_call: TRBV28; cdr3_aa: CASSFRIAGSRRYEQYF
j_call: TRBJ1-1; cdr3_length: 19; v_call: TRBV7-9; cdr3_aa: CASSLEQVTGGAGNTEAFF
j_call: TRBJ1-4; cdr3_length: 17; v_call: TRBV20-1; cdr3_aa: CSARDIGDLPTNEKLFF
j_call: TRBJ1-4; cdr3_length: 15; v_call: TRBV5-1; cdr3_aa: CASSSDPNSNEKLFF
j_call: TRBJ2-7; cdr3_length: 15; v_call: TRBV11-2; cdr3_aa: CASSPDSGTGYEQYF
j_call: TRBJ2-2; cdr3_length: 15; v_call: TRBV6-6; cdr3_aa: CASSLGNYYGGELFF
j_call: TRBJ2-5; cdr3_length: 14; v_call: TRBV29-1; cdr3_aa: CSVDGADRQETQYF
j_call: TRBJ2-1; cdr3_length: 14; v_call: TRBV28; cdr3_aa: CASSHPTGVNEQFF
j_call: TRBJ2-1; cdr3_length: 15; v_call: TRBV11-3; cdr3_aa: CASSIRGSTYNEQFF
j_call: TRBJ1-1; cdr3_length: 13; v_call: TRBV6-5; cdr3_aa: CASSIGENTEAFF
j_call: TRBJ2-3; cdr3_length: 15; v_call: TRBV3-2; cdr3_aa: CASSQADSSTDTQYF
j_call: TRBJ2-1; cdr3_length: 17; v_call: TRBV5-6; cdr3_aa: CASSLFILAGGLKEQFF
j_call: TRBJ1-1; cdr3_length: 13; v_call: TRBV4-3; cdr3_aa: CASSHERATEALF
j_call: TRBJ1-1; cdr3_length: 14; v_call: TRBV27; cdr3_aa: CASSWAGPGIEAFF
j_call: TRBJ1-1; cdr3_length: 14; v_call: TRBV29-1; cdr3_aa: CSVVDRVERTEAFF
j_call: TRBJ1-1; cdr3_length: 12; v_call: TRBV12-3/TRBV12-4; cdr3_aa: CATRPVNTEAFF
j_call: TRBJ2-5; cdr3_length: 15; v_call: TRBV12-3/TRBV12-4; cdr3_aa: CASSFATSGKETQYF
j_call: TRBJ2-5; cdr3_length: 12; v_call: TRBV29-1; cdr3_aa: CSSLAEQETQYF
j_call: TRBJ2-2; cdr3_length: 14; v_call: TRBV11-2; cdr3_aa: CASSENQGSGELFF
j_call: TRBJ2-5; cdr3_length: 14; v_call: TRBV7-3; cdr3_aa: CASSLPTERETQYF
j_call: TRBJ2-1; cdr3_length: 15; v_call: TRBV9; cdr3_aa: CASSVSRDGENEQFF
j_call: TRBJ1-1; cdr3_length: 13; v_call: TRBV7-3; cdr3_aa: CASRGELNTEAFF
j_call: TRBJ1-3; cdr3_length: 15; v_call: TRBV28; cdr3_aa: CASSLAGTKGNTIYF
j_call: TRBJ1-2; cdr3_length: 15; v_call: TRBV6-6; cdr3_aa: CASSYLGQGGDGYTF
j_call: TRBJ1-5; cdr3_length: 12; v_call: TRBV28; cdr3_aa: CASSFPEGPQHF
j_call: TRBJ2-2; cdr3_length: 18; v_call: TRBV28; cdr3_aa: CASSLGGQRFEGTGELFF
j_call: TRBJ1-1; cdr3_length: 12; v_call: TRBV18; cdr3_aa: CASSPRNTEAFF
j_call: TRBJ2-5; cdr3_length: 14; v_call: TRBV4-1; cdr3_aa: CASSQTPYQETQYF
j_call: TRBJ2-7; cdr3_length: 17; v_call: TRBV5-1; cdr3_aa: CASSLEMGTGFTYEQYF
j_call: TRBJ2-5; cdr3_length: 13; v_call: TRBV5-4; cdr3_aa: CASSTGPQETQYF
j_call: TRBJ2-7; cdr3_length: 14; v_call: TRBV7-9; cdr3_aa: CASSSPGLAYEQYF
j_call: TRBJ2-1; cdr3_length: 15; v_call: TRBV7-9; cdr3_aa: CASSLEPGGYNEQFF
j_call: TRBJ2-3; cdr3_length: 13; v_call: TRBV2; cdr3_aa: CASRLAGPDTQYF
j_call: TRBJ2-1; cdr3_length: 13; v_call: TRBV20-1; cdr3_aa: CSARTGRGWEQFF
j_call: TRBJ2-1; cdr3_length: 17; v_call: TRBV28; cdr3_aa: CASSLLPGSGSYNEQFF
j_call: TRBJ2-5; cdr3_length: 15; v_call: TRBV20-1; cdr3_aa: CSARDGGGDRETQYF
j_call: TRBJ2-2; cdr3_length: 13; v_call: TRBV6-2/TRBV6-3; cdr3_aa: CASSDANTGELFF
j_call: TRBJ2-5; cdr3_length: 18; v_call: TRBV6-6; cdr3_aa: CASSYSASGPSLVETQYF
j_call: TRBJ2-1; cdr3_length: 15; v_call: TRBV7-6; cdr3_aa: CASSPRQGTYNEQFF
j_call: TRBJ1-1; cdr3_length: 12; v_call: TRBV29-1; cdr3_aa: CSVGGQMTEAFF
j_call: TRBJ2-3; cdr3_length: 15; v_call: TRBV27; cdr3_aa: CASSLHRGSTDTQYF
j_call: TRBJ2-3; cdr3_length: 21; v_call: TRBV29-1; cdr3_aa: CSVGFFLAGLAGGTSTDTQYF
j_call: TRBJ2-3; cdr3_length: 15; v_call: TRBV28; cdr3_aa: CASSLLPSGTDTQYF
j_call: TRBJ2-7; cdr3_length: 14; v_call: TRBV7-2; cdr3_aa: CASSISGALYEQYF
j_call: TRBJ2-1; cdr3_length: 14; v_call: TRBV28; cdr3_aa: CASSSTGTEGSGFF